This entry lists 3 T cell receptor beta chains sequenced from one sample in a study of T cells in localized non-small cell lung cancer. TCRdb keeps only in-frame clones here, not all; method: immunoSEQ multiplex PCR. Among about 59,000 clones listed, about 87% were seen once. Sample: peripheral blood, taken before any cancer treatment. These receptors were obtained from a man between 40 and 70 years old with stage I squamous cell lung carcinoma.

The chain couples TRBV6-6 to TRBJ1-4; D uncertain. CDR1 MNHNY and CDR2 SVGAGI come from the germline V gene (reference sequence). The CDR3 spans 15 residues. Trimming took off 0 bases at V and 7 bases at J, with 12 bases between the two ends. Here the CDR3 DNA reads TGTGCCAGCAGTTACTCGAGGACGGATATTGAAAAACTGTTTTTT. Protein sequence: CASSYSRTDIEKLFF.

V usage is TRBV6-6 and J usage is TRBJ2-2; TRBD2 aligns across 12 bases. CDR1 is MNHNY, CDR2 SVGAGI, per germline (reference sequence). V was clipped by 7 bases and J by 7 bases; unmatched bases: 7. The CDR3 covers 15 residues. This CDR3 reads CASTPGLAGNGELFF. The CDR3 DNA follows: TGTGCCAGCACCCCCGGACTAGCGGGAAACGGGGAGCTGTTTTTT.

The rearrangement uses TRBV7-9 and TRBJ2-2; either TRBD1 or TRBD2 may fit D (7 bases each). Germline-derived CDR1 and CDR2 are SEHNR and FQNEAQ (reference sequence). CDR3 length: 15 residues. Trimming removed 5 bases at V and 7 bases at J, with 17 bases between. CDR3 in amino acids: CASSQGGGAFGELFF. In DNA, the CDR3 is TGTGCCAGCAGCCAGGGAGGGGGCGCGTTCGGGGAGCTGTTTTTT.